This T cell receptor (beta chain) was retrieved from a study of vaccination and CD4 T cells after COVID-19. Background on the study: The convalescents comprised six males and four females, two of them Hispanic.

The CDR3 extends over 15 amino acids. Germline-derived CDR1 and CDR2 are DFQATT and SNEGSKA (reference sequence). Deletions cut 5 bases from V and 2 bases from J, with 17 bases between. With the Oncomine TCR Beta short-read assay, DNA from cultured CD4+ T cells was sequenced. Researchers extracted genomic DNA from CD4+ T cells that had been cultured. TCRdb re-analysed the PCR reads in MiXCR, keeping a single row per CDR3 protein. The data show under 20,000 distinct CDR3 sequences, 51% seen once. Concerning this clonotype: What it binds is unknown.

Indicated treatment: roughly 10-day PBMC culture with coronavirus spike peptide pools or control peptides (ViraFEST assay). V is TRBV20-1 and J is TRBJ2-3, with D perhaps matching TRBD1 (7 bases). This TCR was sampled from a human donor who had recovered from COVID-19. This material consisted of CD4+ T cells from blood, cultured in vitro, taken before SARS-CoV-2 vaccination. The CDR3 region has the DNA TGCAGTGCTGAGGACAGGAGGGAAGCCACAGATACGCAGTATTTT. This gives the protein CSAEDRREATDTQYF.